Below, one T cell receptor beta chain is given with its context. Its specific antigen is unknown. Per-nucleotide qualities are absent, and no much larger clonotype sits a single base away. The immunoSEQ Assay, a bias-controlled multiplex PCR, was used to amplify TCRbeta CDR3 regions from genomic DNA. Turning to the authors' computational methods: The number of nucleated cells in each sample was estimated by amplification of reference gene primers within the assay. Sequence reads were collapsed and filtered to measure the absolute abundance of every unique TCRbeta CDR3 rearrangement. For each sample, productive Simpson clonality was calculated as the square root of Simpson's diversity index over productive rearrangements. Entries here come from immuneACCESS through TCRdb and include only in-frame sequences with V and J called. Some clones fail to appear in such tables; in the studies checked, an unresolved V gene covers under half of the shortfall, and the cause of the remainder is unknown. V, J and clone size are those of that table, while D and trimming were read from the DNA. Here the sample has approximately 140,000 clones; approximately 84% occur a single time. The top ten hold about 17% of the sample.

Spanning cysteine to phenylalanine, the CDR3 consists of 14 amino acids. The CDR3 DNA has 42 bases and is translated from base 1. CDR1 and CDR2, looked up from the germline V gene (reference sequence), are MNHEY and SMNVEV. V lost 5 bases and J lost 2 bases, and the count of bases not matched to a germline gene is 5. The source of the sample is a study of blood T cell repertoires in COVID-19 (dated by TCRdb to the early 2020s). General notes on the study: The collaborator samples originated in the United States, Italy and Spain and spanned the acute and convalescent phases of COVID-19. The prospective study material was composed of cDNA or gDNA derived from T cells, B-cell-depleted T cells, or PBMCs. Nearly every sample came with metadata listing a de-identified subject ID, COVID-19 status, age in years and sex. Where available, HLA class I and class II types were obtained from metadata supplied by the sample provider rather than from assay-based typing. The repertoires were released in a freely available public database intended as a resource for research on the immune response to SARS-CoV-2. Deeply sampled blood TCRbeta repertoires from subjects exposed to, actively infected with, or recovered from COVID-19 were included in the dataset. Samples were obtained from the ongoing ImmuneRACE study (first 160 participants) and from roughly 1,300 subjects provided by 6 global collaborators. The research as a whole found: Clinical and demographic metadata were provided uncurated, with the amount varying by source and participant.

Whole blood was collected in K2EDTA tubes by collaborating institutions according to the institutions' own protocols. For TCRbeta analysis, collaborator samples were shipped as frozen whole blood, as isolated PBMCs, or as DNA extracted from either sample type. The TCR originated in a woman older than 75 with acute or convalescent COVID-19. The sequence links TRBV27 to TRBJ2-7, and 8 junctional nucleotides match TRBD1. Sequenced: peripheral blood. The DNA reads TGTGCCAGCAGTCCCTGGACAGGGACCTACGAGCAGTACTTC. Translated, it gives CASSPWTGTYEQYF.